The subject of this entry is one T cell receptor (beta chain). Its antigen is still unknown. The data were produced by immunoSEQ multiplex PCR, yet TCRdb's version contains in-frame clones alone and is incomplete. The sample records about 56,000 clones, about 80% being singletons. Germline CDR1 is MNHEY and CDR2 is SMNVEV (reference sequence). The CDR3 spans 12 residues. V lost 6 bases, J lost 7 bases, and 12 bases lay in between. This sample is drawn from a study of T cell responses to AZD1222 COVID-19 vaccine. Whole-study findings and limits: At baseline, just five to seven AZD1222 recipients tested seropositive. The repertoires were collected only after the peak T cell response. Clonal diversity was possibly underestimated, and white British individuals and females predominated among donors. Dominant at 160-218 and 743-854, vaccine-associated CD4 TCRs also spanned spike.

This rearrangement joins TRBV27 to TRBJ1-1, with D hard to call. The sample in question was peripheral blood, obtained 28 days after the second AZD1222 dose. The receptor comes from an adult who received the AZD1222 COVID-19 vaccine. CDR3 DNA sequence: TGTGCCAGCAGGAACACCTTGGGTGAAGCTTTCTTT. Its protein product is CASRNTLGEAFF.